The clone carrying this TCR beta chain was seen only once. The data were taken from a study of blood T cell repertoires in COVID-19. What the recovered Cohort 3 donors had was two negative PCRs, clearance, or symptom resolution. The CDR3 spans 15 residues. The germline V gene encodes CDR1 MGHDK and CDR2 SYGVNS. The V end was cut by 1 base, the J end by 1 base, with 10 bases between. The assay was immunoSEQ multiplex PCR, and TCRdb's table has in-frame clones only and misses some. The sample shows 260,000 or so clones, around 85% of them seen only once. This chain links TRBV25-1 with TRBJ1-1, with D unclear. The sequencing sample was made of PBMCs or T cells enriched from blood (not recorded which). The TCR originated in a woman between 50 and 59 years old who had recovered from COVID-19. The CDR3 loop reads CASSEWGGSNTEAFF. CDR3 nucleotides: TGTGCCAGCAGTGAATGGGGAGGGTCGAACACTGAAGCTTTCTTT.